This T cell receptor (beta chain) was identified during a study of blood T cell repertoires in COVID-19. Study-level information: Researchers got acute and convalescent COVID-19 samples from the United States, Italy and Spain. T cells, B-cell-depleted T cells, or PBMCs supplied cDNA or gDNA.

The germline V and J ends were trimmed by 4 bases and 2 bases, with 14 bases remaining between them. CDR1 SGHRS and CDR2 YFSETQ come from the germline V gene. The CDR3 consists of 15 residues. How the authors handled the data: Amplification of reference gene primers provided the estimated nucleated cell counts. Produced via immunoSEQ multiplex PCR; TCRdb's table is partial and in-frame only. D and trimming were read from the DNA, whereas the V and J calls and clone size are those reported in that table. There are approximately 160,000 clones in the sample; approximately 88% occur only once, and around an eighth lies in the top ten.

The sample comprised peripheral blood. The V gene is TRBV5-1, the J gene TRBJ2-3; TRBD2 is a possible D gene (6 bases). This TCR derives from a man between 18 and 29 years old with active or convalescent COVID-19. CDR3 protein: CASSPLGLDTDTQYF. The CDR3 DNA follows: TGCGCCAGCAGCCCCTTGGGACTTGACACAGATACGCAGTATTTT.